This entry is about one T cell receptor (beta chain). Its antigen is not identified. The germline V and J ends were trimmed by 4 bases and 6 bases, with 10 bases remaining between them. Germline loops: CDR1 ENHRY, CDR2 SYGVKD. The CDR3 spans 12 residues. Treatment described: oral pan-JAK inhibitor, 5-10 mg twice daily. The data derive from a study of CD8+ T cells in alopecia areata. RNA was extracted and reverse transcribed into cDNA as the sequencing template. Repertoires were generated with immunoSEQ multiplex PCR, while TCRdb's copy carries only in-frame clones and drops some. The sample records a few hundred thousand clones, more than 45% being singletons. Regarding the study as a whole: Many expanded lesional clones persisted in scalp and blood during tofacitinib. Tofacitinib significantly reduced both scalp clonality and expanded CD8+ clones among the top 100.

This clonotype originated in a human donor with alopecia areata. The chain links TRBV10-3 to TRBJ2-7; D possibly corresponds to TRBD2 (5 bases). The input for sequencing was CD4+ T cells sorted from blood, taken at week 4, from a patient treated with tofacitinib. The CDR3 nucleotides read TGTGCCATCAGTGGATCGCGGGCCGAGCAGTACTTC. As protein: CAISGSRAEQYF.